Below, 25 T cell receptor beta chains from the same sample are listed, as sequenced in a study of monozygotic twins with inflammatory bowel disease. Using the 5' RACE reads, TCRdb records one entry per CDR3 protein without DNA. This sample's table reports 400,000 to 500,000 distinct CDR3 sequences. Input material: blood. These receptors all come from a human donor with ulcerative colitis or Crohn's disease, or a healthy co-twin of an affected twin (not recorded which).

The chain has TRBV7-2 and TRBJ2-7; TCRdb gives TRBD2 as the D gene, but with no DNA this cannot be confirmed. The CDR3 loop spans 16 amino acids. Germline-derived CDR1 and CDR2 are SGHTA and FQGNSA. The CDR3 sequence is CASSLGGLAGGYEQYF.

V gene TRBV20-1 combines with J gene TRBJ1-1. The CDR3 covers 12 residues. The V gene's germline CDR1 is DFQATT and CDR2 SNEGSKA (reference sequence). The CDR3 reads CSANRVDTEAFF.

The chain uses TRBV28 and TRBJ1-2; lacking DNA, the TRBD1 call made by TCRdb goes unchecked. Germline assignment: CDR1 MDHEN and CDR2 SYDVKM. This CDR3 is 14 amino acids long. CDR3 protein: CASSIDTRNYGYTF.

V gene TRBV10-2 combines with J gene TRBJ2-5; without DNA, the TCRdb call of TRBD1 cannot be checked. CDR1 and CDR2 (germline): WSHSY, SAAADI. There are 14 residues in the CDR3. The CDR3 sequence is CASSDWGTKETQYF.

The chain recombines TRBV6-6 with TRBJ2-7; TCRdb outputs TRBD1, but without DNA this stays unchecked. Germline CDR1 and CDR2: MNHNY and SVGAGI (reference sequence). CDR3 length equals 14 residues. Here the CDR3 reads CASSSPGQVGEQYF.

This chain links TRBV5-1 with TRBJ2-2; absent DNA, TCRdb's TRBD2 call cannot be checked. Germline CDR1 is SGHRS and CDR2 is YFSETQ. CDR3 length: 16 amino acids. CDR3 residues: CASSARLAANTGELFF. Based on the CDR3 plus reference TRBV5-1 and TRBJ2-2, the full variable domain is KAGVTQTPRYLIKTRGQQVTLSCSPISGHRSVSWYQQTPGQGLQFLFEYFSETQRNKGNFPGRFSGRQFSNSRSEMNVSTLELGDSALYLCASSARLAANTGELFFGEGSRLTVL.

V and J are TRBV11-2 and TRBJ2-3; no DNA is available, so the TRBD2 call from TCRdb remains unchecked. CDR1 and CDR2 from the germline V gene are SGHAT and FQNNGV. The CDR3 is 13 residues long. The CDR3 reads CASSWEARDTQYF.

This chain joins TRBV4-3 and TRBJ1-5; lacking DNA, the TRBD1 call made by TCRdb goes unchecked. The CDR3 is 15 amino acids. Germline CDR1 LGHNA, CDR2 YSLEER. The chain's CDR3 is CASSQFRGADQPQHF.

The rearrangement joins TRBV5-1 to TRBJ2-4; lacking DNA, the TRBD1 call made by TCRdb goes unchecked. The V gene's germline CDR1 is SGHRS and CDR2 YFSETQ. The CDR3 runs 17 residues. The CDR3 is CASSSPAGDLAKNIQYF.

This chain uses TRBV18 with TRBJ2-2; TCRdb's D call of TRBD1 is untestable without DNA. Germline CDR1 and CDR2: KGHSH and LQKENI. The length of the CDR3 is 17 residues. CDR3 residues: CASSPPRTGGDTGELFF.

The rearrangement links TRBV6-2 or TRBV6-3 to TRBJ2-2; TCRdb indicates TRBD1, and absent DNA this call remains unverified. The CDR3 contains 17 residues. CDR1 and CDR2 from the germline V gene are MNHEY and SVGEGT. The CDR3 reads CASSPATGRAGTGELFF.

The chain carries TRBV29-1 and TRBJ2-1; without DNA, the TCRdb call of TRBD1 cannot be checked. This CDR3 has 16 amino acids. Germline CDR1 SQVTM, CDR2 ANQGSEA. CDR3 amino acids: CSVDQPGRLNYNEQFF.

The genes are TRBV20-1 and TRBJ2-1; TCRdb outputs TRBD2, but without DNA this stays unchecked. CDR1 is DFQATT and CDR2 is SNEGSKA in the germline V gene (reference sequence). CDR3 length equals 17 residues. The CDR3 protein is CSARKLAGTSSYNEQFF.

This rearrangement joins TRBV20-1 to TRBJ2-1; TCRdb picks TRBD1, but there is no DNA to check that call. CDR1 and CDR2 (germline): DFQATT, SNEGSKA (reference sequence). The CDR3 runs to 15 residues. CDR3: CSASDDRVPNNEQFF.

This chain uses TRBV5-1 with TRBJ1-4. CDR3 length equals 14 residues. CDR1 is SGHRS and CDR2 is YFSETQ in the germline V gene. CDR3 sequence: CASSLEREDEKLFF. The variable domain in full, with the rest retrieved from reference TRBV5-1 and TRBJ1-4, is KAGVTQTPRYLIKTRGQQVTLSCSPISGHRSVSWYQQTPGQGLQFLFEYFSETQRNKGNFPGRFSGRQFSNSRSEMNVSTLELGDSALYLCASSLEREDEKLFFGSGTQLSVL.

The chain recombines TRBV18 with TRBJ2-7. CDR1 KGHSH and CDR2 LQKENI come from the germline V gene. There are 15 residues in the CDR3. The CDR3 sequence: CASSPRRTASYEQYF. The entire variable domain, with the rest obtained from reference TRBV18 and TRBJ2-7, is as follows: NAGVMQNPRHLVRRRGQEARLRCSPMKGHSHVYWYRQLPEEGLKFMVYLQKENIIDESGMPKERFSAEFPKEGPSILRIQQVVRGDSAAYFCASSPRRTASYEQYFGPGTRLTVT.

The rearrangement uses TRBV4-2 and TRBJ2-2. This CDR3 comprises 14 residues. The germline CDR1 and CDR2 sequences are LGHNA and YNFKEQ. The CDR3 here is CASSQVEDTGELFF.

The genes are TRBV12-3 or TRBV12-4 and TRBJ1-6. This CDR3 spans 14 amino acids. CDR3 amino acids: CASSLAVARSPLHF.

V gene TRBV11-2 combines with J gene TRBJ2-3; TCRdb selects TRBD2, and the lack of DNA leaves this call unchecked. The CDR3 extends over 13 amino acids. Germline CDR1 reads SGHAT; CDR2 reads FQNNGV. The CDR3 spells CASSLVSQLAGDF.

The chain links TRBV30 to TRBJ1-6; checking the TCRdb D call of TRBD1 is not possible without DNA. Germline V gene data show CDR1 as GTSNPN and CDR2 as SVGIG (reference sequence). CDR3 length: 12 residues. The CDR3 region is CARGGNNSPLHF.

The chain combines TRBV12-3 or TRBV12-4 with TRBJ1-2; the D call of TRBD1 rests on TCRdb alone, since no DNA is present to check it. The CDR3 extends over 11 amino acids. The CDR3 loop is CASSLAKGQRF.

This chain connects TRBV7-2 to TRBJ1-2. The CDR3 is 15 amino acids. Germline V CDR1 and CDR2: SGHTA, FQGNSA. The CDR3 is CASSLDRVVPYGYTF.

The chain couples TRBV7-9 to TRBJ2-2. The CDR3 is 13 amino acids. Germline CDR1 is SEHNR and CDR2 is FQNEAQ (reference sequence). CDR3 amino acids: CASRLGVAGELFF.

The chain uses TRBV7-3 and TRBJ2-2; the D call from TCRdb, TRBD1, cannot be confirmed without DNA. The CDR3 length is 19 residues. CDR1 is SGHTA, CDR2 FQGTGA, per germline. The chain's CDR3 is CASSAPAAPGTKNTGELFF.

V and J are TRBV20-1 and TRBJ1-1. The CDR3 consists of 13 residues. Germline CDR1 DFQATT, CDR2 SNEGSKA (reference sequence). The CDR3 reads CSARDIRNTEAFF.